These 21 T cell receptor beta chains were all obtained from the same sample, sequenced in a study of spatial heterogeneity in lung cancer. Study-wide results and limits: Mutation counts in tumors were tracked by counts of expanded intratumoral alpha and beta TCRs.

TCRdb independently ran MiXCR on the 5' RACE reads; one entry per CDR3 protein. Of under 15,000 distinct CDR3 sequences listed, about 4.4% are singletons. Time point given: sample taken at primary tumor resection. Their antigens remain unidentified. The input for sequencing was lung tumor tissue, taken at surgery. The source of these receptors is a female donor with early-stage non-small cell lung cancer.

At least ten counts were recorded for this clonotype. Being off target in a library aimed at alpha chains, this beta chain has a size of little meaning. The gene calls are TRBV14 and TRBJ2-1; D gene uncertain. The CDR3 totals 15 residues. Germline V gene lookup returns CDR1 SGHDN and CDR2 FVKESK. V was clipped by 4 bases and J by 9 bases, with 19 bases between them. CDR3 nucleotide sequence: TGTGCCAGCAGCCCAACTCACTACGGTGTGGGTGAGCAGTTCTTC. As protein: CASSPTHYGVGEQFF.

At least ten counts were recorded for this clonotype. This beta chain is an unintended read in a library built for alpha chains; its size means little. This chain links TRBV20-1 with TRBJ2-2; 7 nucleotides align to TRBD2. The CDR3 is 16 residues long. From germline, CDR1 is DFQATT and CDR2 SNEGSKA (reference sequence). The trim removed 3 bases at V and 1 base at J, leaving 8 bases unmatched. CDR3 loop: CSASRLERGNTGELFF. As DNA, the CDR3 is TGCAGTGCTAGTAGGCTAGAGCGGGGGAACACCGGGGAGCTGTTTTTT.

This clonotype has just a few counts. Being off target in a library aimed at alpha chains, this beta chain has a size of little meaning. This chain uses TRBV28 with TRBJ2-1; 7 bases align to TRBD1. Trimming took 7 bases from V and 4 from J; bases not matched to a gene: 7. CDR1 and CDR2 (germline): MDHEN, SYDVKM. This CDR3 is built from 14 residues. CDR3 DNA sequence: TGTGCCAGCACCCTGCGACAGGGTTACAATGAGCAGTTCTTC. Translation gives CASTLRQGYNEQFF.

This clonotype was detected ten times or more. Sequence at one end of the junction differs from germline and may be a read error. This beta chain appears as a stray read in a library generated for alpha chains; its size is not informative. The chain carries TRBV7-7 and TRBJ2-3, with 10 bases aligning to TRBD1. This CDR3 is 14 amino acids long. CDR1 and CDR2 (germline): SSHAT, FNYEAQ (reference sequence). The CDR3 spells CASSLGQGQYTQYF. CDR3 nucleotide sequence: TGTGCTAGCAGCTTGGGACAGGGGCAATATACGCAGTATTTT. The whole variable domain, remainder taken from reference TRBV7-7 and TRBJ2-3, is GAGVSQSPRYKVTKRGQDVTLRCDPISSHATLYWYQQALGQGPEFLTYFNYEAQPDKSGLPSDRFSAERPEGSISTLTIQRTEQRDSAMYRCASSLGQGQYTQYFGPGTRLTVL.

This clonotype was counted at least ten times. Little can be read into the size of this beta chain, an off-target read in a library designed for alpha chains. The chain employs TRBV20-1 and TRBJ2-6, with D unresolved. The germline V gene encodes CDR1 DFQATT and CDR2 SNEGSKA (reference sequence). V was clipped by 3 bases and J by 0 bases, with 6 bases between them. The CDR3 totals 14 residues. This chain's CDR3 is CSARAGSGANVLTF. CDR3 bases: TGCAGTGCTAGGGCAGGCTCTGGGGCCAACGTCCTGACTTTC.

This clonotype was counted at least ten times. This beta chain is off target for a library built for alpha chains, so its abundance means little. The chain links TRBV18 to TRBJ1-6, with D uncertain. CDR3 length: 14 residues. V dropped 6 bases and J dropped 5 bases, with 11 bases sitting between them. CDR1 and CDR2 from the germline V gene are KGHSH and LQKENI. In nucleotides, the CDR3 is TGTGCCAGCTCGCCAAGCGGGGATAATTCACCCCTCCACTTT. It encodes CASSPSGDNSPLHF.

This clonotype was seen many times. This beta chain is an off-target read within a library intended for alpha chains, so its frequency means little. V gene TRBV3-1 combines with J gene TRBJ1-5; no clear D. Trimming removed 4 bases at V and 4 bases at J, with 8 bases between. The CDR3 has 13 amino acids. Germline-derived CDR1 and CDR2 are LGHDT and YNNKEL (reference sequence). CDR3 residues: CASSRKKNQPQHF. In DNA, the CDR3 is TGTGCCAGCAGCCGAAAGAAAAATCAGCCCCAGCATTTT.

Notes on this clonotype: This beta chain was picked up by a library intended for alpha chains and is off target, so its count carries little meaning. The chain couples TRBV20-1 to TRBJ2-3; D not resolved. Trimming cost V 0 bases and J 6 bases, with 7 bases left between them. CDR3 length: 12 amino acids. Looked up from germline, CDR1 is DFQATT and CDR2 is SNEGSKA (reference sequence). Here the CDR3 DNA reads TGCAGTGCTAGAGAGATTCCCGATACGCAGTATTTT. It is translated as CSAREIPDTQYF.

This clonotype occurred many times. The library was prepared for alpha chains; this beta chain is a stray read, so its frequency means little. The genes are TRBV28 and TRBJ1-5, with D unclear. CDR3 length equals 14 residues. Germline V CDR1 and CDR2: MDHEN, SYDVKM. Trimming left V 3 bases short and J 7 bases short, with 13 bases between. The chain's CDR3 is CASSFGGIGQPQHF. The CDR3 region has the DNA TGTGCCAGCAGTTTCGGAGGGATCGGGCAGCCCCAGCATTTT.

Many counts were recorded for this clonotype. Little can be read into the size of this beta chain, an off-target read in a library designed for alpha chains. This chain uses TRBV7-2 with TRBJ2-1, with 12 bases identical to TRBD2. CDR1 is SGHTA, CDR2 FQGNSA, per germline. Trimming at V came to 6 bases and at J to 4 bases, leaving 4 bases not matched to a gene. The CDR3 contains 15 residues. CDR3 nucleotide sequence: TGTGCCAGCAGTCCTAGCGGGGGGGGTTACAATGAGCAGTTCTTC. Residues: CASSPSGGGYNEQFF.

This clonotype was seen many times. A library prepared for alpha chains yielded this beta chain as an off-target read; its size is of little meaning. J is TRBJ2-2 and V is TRBV12-3 or TRBV12-4; no definite D call. Trimming removed 1 base at V and 8 bases at J, with 17 bases between. The CDR3 extends over 16 amino acids. CDR3 bases: TGTGCCAGCAGTTTAGGAGAGGCAGGACCGAGGGGGGAGCTGTTTTTT. This codes for CASSLGEAGPRGELFF.

This clonotype was counted many times. As an off-target read in a library built for alpha chains, this beta chain has a frequency of little significance. The rearrangement uses TRBV12-3 or TRBV12-4 and TRBJ2-7; 12 positions match TRBD1. The CDR3 has 14 amino acids. Losses at the gene ends were 3 bases for V and 7 bases for J; bases not matched to a gene: 4. In DNA, the CDR3 is TGTGCCAGCAGTTTCGGGACAGGGGGCGTAGAGCAGTACTTC. This encodes CASSFGTGGVEQYF.

This clonotype was counted many times. The library was designed around alpha chains, so this beta chain is a stray read whose abundance carries little weight. The chain uses TRBV29-1 and TRBJ2-5; D is unclear. This CDR3 comprises 13 residues. V lost 4 bases, J lost 5 bases, and 14 bases lay in between. Germline lookup yields CDR1 SQVTM and CDR2 ANQGSEA. CDR3 nucleotides: TGCAGCGTTGGGTGGGGTGGCACGGAGACCCAGTACTTC. It encodes CSVGWGGTETQYF.

This clonotype appeared many times. Because the library targeted alpha chains, this beta chain is an off-target read whose size means little. The chain recombines TRBV5-1 with TRBJ2-6; D remains ambiguous. The CDR3 is 16 amino acids. CDR1 SGHRS and CDR2 YFSETQ come from the germline V gene. V was cut by 0 bases and J by 0 bases, with 7 bases left in between. The CDR3 DNA reads as TGCGCCAGCAGCTTGGTGACGCCCTCTGGGGCCAACGTCCTGACTTTC. Protein sequence: CASSLVTPSGANVLTF.

This clonotype was recorded many times. Since the library was made to target alpha chains, this beta chain is a stray read and its abundance is not meaningful. The CDR3 DNA is TGTGCCAGCAGCTTAGGGGCGTTGAACACTGAAGCTTTCTTT. It codes for CASSLGALNTEAFF. The chain carries TRBV7-6 and TRBJ1-1; D unclear. V lost 1 base and J 0 bases, leaving 6 bases between the germline ends. Germline CDR1 and CDR2: SGHVS and FNYEAQ. The CDR3 is made up of 14 amino acids.

This clonotype was seen ten or more times. A library prepared for alpha chains yielded this beta chain as an off-target read; its size is of little meaning. This chain links TRBV18 with TRBJ2-5; D remains unclear. The CDR3 consists of 14 residues. Deletions cut 5 bases from V and 7 bases from J, with 17 bases between. In germline, CDR1 is KGHSH, CDR2 LQKENI. Written as DNA, the CDR3 is TGTGCCAGCTCAAATCGGGTAACAGAAGGGACCCAGTACTTC. It codes for CASSNRVTEGTQYF.

This clonotype appeared many times. This beta chain came through as a stray read in a library set up for alpha chains, and its size says little. The chain couples TRBV3-1 to TRBJ2-7; D ambiguous. From germline, CDR1 is LGHDT and CDR2 YNNKEL (reference sequence). The CDR3 extends over 14 amino acids. V was shortened by 1 base and J by 2 bases, with 9 bases between the two germline ends. The CDR3 here is CASSQGARAYEQYF. The CDR3 bases are TGTGCCAGCAGCCAAGGGGCGAGAGCCTACGAGCAGTACTTC.

This clonotype was seen many times. Since the library was made to target alpha chains, this beta chain is a stray read and its abundance is not meaningful. V and J are TRBV11-2 and TRBJ1-4, with a tentative D call TRBD1 (6 bases). Germline V gene lookup returns CDR1 SGHAT and CDR2 FQNNGV. The CDR3 sequence is 15 residues long. Between the trimmed V and J ends, which lost 4 bases and 11 bases, there was a span of 20 bases. CDR3: CASSYSRGGTGKLFF. The CDR3 bases are TGTGCCAGCAGCTACTCCAGGGGTGGGACCGGGAAACTGTTTTTT.

Ten or more counts support this clonotype. Found in a library prepared for alpha chains, this beta chain is an off-target read, and its abundance has little meaning. The chain combines TRBV18 with TRBJ1-6; 9 bases agree with TRBD1. Trimming took 6 bases from V and 6 from J; bases not matched to a gene: 3. CDR3 length equals 14 residues. CDR1 and CDR2 from the germline V gene are KGHSH and LQKENI. The CDR3 protein is CASSQTGGNSPLHF. For the CDR3, the DNA is TGTGCCAGCTCCCAGACAGGGGGTAATTCACCCCTCCACTTT.

This clonotype was seen ten or more times. Found in a library prepared for alpha chains, this beta chain is an off-target read, and its abundance has little meaning. The chain joins TRBV20-1 to TRBJ2-1, with TRBD2 as a possible D gene (6 bases). The germline gives CDR1 DFQATT, CDR2 SNEGSKA (reference sequence). Trimming cost V 6 bases and J 0 bases, with 12 bases left between them. This CDR3 has 14 residues. CDR3 protein: CSASGGYSYNEQFF. Here the CDR3 DNA reads TGCAGTGCCAGTGGGGGGTACTCCTACAATGAGCAGTTCTTC.

On this clonotype: This beta chain appears as a stray read in a library generated for alpha chains; its size is not informative. This sequence joins TRBV19 and TRBJ2-3; 11 bases align to TRBD2. Trimming removed 6 bases from V and 5 bases from J; junction bases left unmatched: 10. This CDR3 region has 16 residues. Germline V gene lookup returns CDR1 LNHDA and CDR2 SQIVND (reference sequence). The CDR3 spells CASSRLAGNPRDTQYF. The CDR3 region has the DNA TGTGCCAGTAGCCGACTAGCGGGGAATCCGCGAGATACGCAGTATTTT.